This TCR beta chain was captured by sequencing in a study of T cell clones after liver transplantation. Study context: Post-transplant blood was tracked for graft-donor-reactive T cell clones identified in a pre-transplant mixed lymphocyte reaction.

Repertoires were generated with immunoSEQ multiplex PCR, while TCRdb's copy carries only in-frame clones and drops some. The sample lists about 51,000 clones; 80% to 90% were seen once. CDR3 length equals 15 residues. The germline V gene has CDR1 SGDLS and CDR2 YYNGEE. V shed 0 bases and J shed 1 base, with 10 bases lying between them. The source was CD8+ T cells from blood, collected 12 months after liver transplant. The chain recombines TRBV9 with TRBJ2-5, with D hard to call. The clonotype comes from a human patient who received a liver transplant. T cells may partly derive from the graft donor. CDR3 bases: TGTGCCAGCAGCGTAGTCGAAGGCGGCCAAGAGACCCAGTACTTC. It specifies CASSVVEGGQETQYF.